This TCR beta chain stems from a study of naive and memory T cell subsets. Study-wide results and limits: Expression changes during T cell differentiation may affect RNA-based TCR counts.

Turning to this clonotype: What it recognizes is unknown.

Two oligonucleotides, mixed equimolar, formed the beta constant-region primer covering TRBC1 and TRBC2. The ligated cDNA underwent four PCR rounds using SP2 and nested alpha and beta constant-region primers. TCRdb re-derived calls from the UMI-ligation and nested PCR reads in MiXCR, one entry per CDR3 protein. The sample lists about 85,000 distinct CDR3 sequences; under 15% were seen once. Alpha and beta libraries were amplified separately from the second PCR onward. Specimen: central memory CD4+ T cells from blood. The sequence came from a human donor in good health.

Here the CDR3 reads CAISEGSWGSVNTEAFF. The CDR3 DNA reads TGTGCCATCAGTGAGGGCTCATGGGGGAGCGTGAACACTGAAGCTTTCTTT. V is TRBV10-3 and J is TRBJ1-1; a weak D match, TRBD1 (5 bases). V gave up 2 bases and J gave up 0 bases, with 16 bases separating them. This CDR3 is built from 17 residues. CDR1 ENHRY and CDR2 SYGVKD come from the germline V gene.